Listed below are T cell receptor beta chains from one sample, sequenced in a study of cytomegalovirus exposure and HLA in healthy donors. Profiling relied on immunoSEQ multiplex PCR, and the TCRdb table lists in-frame clones only, not all of them. The table lists approximately 140,000 clones, approximately 70% of them singletons. The specimen was PBMCs. These receptors all come from a woman under 30 in good health and CMV-seronegative. The CDR3 runs from the conserved cysteine through the conserved F or W. The order of the fields is clone size, J gene, D gene, V gene, CDR3 protein, CDR3 DNA. D genes are given only for firm matches. Only part of the rows carry a size: once, few, many, or a class if the clone is expanded.

NA,TRBJ2-5,NA,TRBV10-3,CAISESNRRQETQYF,TGTGCCATCAGTGAGTCAAATAGAAGACAAGAGACCCAGTACTTC
NA,TRBJ2-5,TRBD2,TRBV5-6,CASSLFQRGTKTQETQYF,TGTGCCAGCAGCTTGTTCCAGCGGGGGACCAAAACACAAGAGACCCAGTACTTC
NA,TRBJ2-1,NA,TRBV27,CASSPYQYNEQFF,TGTGCCAGCAGTCCCTATCAATACAATGAGCAGTTCTTC
NA,TRBJ1-1,NA,TRBV18,CASQLDFGVRINTEAFF,TGTGCCAGTCAGCTCGATTTCGGGGTGCGTATAAACACTGAAGCTTTCTTT
NA,TRBJ1-5,NA,TRBV27,CASRRKSGHNQPQHF,TGTGCCAGCAGGCGAAAGAGTGGGCACAATCAGCCCCAGCATTTT
NA,TRBJ1-3,TRBD1,TRBV5-1,CASSPGQGNSGNTIYF,TGCGCCAGCAGCCCCGGACAGGGTAACTCTGGAAACACCATATATTTT
NA,TRBJ2-4,NA,TRBV5-6,CASSLQSAKNIQYF,TGTGCCAGCAGCCTACAGTCTGCCAAAAACATTCAGTACTTC
NA,TRBJ1-1,TRBD1,TRBV19,CASSIRGTGEAFF,TGTGCCAGTAGTATCCGGGGGACAGGGGAAGCTTTCTTT
few,TRBJ1-1,NA,TRBV18,CASSPRQQANTEAFF,TGTGCCAGCTCACCACGCCAACAGGCGAACACTGAAGCTTTCTTT
NA,TRBJ1-2,NA,TRBV6-5,CASSFRGGPNYGYTF,TGTGCCAGCAGTTTTAGGGGGGGCCCAAACTATGGCTACACCTTC
NA,TRBJ2-4,TRBD2,TRBV2,CASSDIGLVSNIQYF,TGTGCCAGCAGTGATATTGGACTAGTATCCAACATTCAGTACTTC
NA,TRBJ1-1,NA,TRBV7-2,CASSLSGVNTEAFF,TGTGCCAGCAGCTTATCAGGGGTGAACACTGAAGCTTTCTTT
NA,TRBJ1-1,NA,TRBV5-4,CASSLPYTEAFF,TGTGCCAGCAGCTTGCCGTACACTGAAGCTTTCTTT
once,TRBJ2-5,TRBD1,TRBV9,CASSGYRQGTETQYF,TGTGCCAGCAGCGGATACAGACAGGGTACGGAGACCCAGTACTTC
NA,TRBJ1-1,NA,TRBV6-4,CASSDPSWGGLNTEAFF,TGTGCCAGCAGTGATCCGAGCTGGGGGGGGCTTAACACTGAAGCTTTCTTT
few,TRBJ2-1,TRBD2,TRBV5-4,CASSARGLAGEISYNEQFF,TGTGCCAGCAGCGCTCGGGGGCTAGCGGGAGAAATCTCCTACAATGAGCAGTTCTTC
few,TRBJ2-3,NA,TRBV11-3,CASHSGGARADTQYF,TGTGCCAGCCACTCGGGTGGAGCGAGGGCAGATACGCAGTATTTT
few,TRBJ2-5,NA,TRBV5-1,CASSFVPGQEETQYF,TGCGCCAGCAGCTTCGTCCCGGGTCAAGAAGAGACCCAGTACTTC
once,TRBJ1-2,NA,TRBV6-5,CASSYSTATGTYGYTF,TGTGCCAGCAGTTACTCCACCGCTACAGGGACCTATGGCTACACCTTC
NA,TRBJ2-1,NA,TRBV5-1,CASSWRGSYNEQFF,TGCGCCAGCAGCTGGAGGGGTTCCTACAATGAGCAGTTCTTC
NA,TRBJ1-2,NA,TRBV9,CASSVTRAPYGYTF,TGTGCCAGCAGCGTAACTAGAGCCCCCTATGGCTACACCTTC
NA,TRBJ2-5,TRBD2,TRBV9,CASSVGGAGGLETQYF,TGTGCCAGCAGCGTAGGTGGGGCGGGGGGGCTGGAGACCCAGTACTTC
few,TRBJ1-6,NA,TRBV6-5,CASSYEGRGRAPLHF,TGTGCCAGCAGTTACGAAGGCAGGGGTCGGGCACCCCTCCACTTT
NA,TRBJ1-2,NA,TRBV7-9,CASSNRDGYTF,TGTGCCAGCAGTAACAGGGATGGCTACACCTTC
NA,TRBJ1-2,NA,TRBV9,CASSTGTSYGYTF,TGTGCCAGCAGCACCGGGACATCGTATGGCTACACCTTC
NA,TRBJ2-4,TRBD1,TRBV5-5,CASSPPDRGKNIQYF,TGTGCCAGCAGCCCGCCCGACAGGGGCAAAAACATTCAGTACTTC
few,TRBJ1-1,NA,TRBV5-4,CASSLKSVGTEAFF,TGTGCCAGCAGCTTGAAATCAGTTGGCACTGAAGCTTTCTTT
NA,TRBJ2-3,NA,TRBV5-6,CASSAGREGAQYF,TGTGCCAGCAGCGCGGGTAGGGAGGGGGCGCAGTATTTT
NA,TRBJ2-7,NA,TRBV28,CASSETASYEQYF,TGTGCCAGCAGTGAAACAGCTTCCTACGAGCAGTACTTC
few,TRBJ2-1,TRBD2,TRBV5-1,CASSPKLTSEYNEQFF,TGCGCCAGCAGCCCTAAACTTACTAGCGAGTACAATGAGCAGTTCTTC
NA,TRBJ2-3,NA,TRBV11-2,CASSGPRRANTQYF,TGTGCCAGCAGCGGCCCCCGCAGGGCAAATACGCAGTATTTT
few,TRBJ2-1,NA,TRBV7-2,CASSLATAWGVQFF,TGTGCCAGCAGCTTAGCCACAGCCTGGGGGGTGCAGTTCTTC
NA,TRBJ1-5,NA,TRBV5-1,CASSLGPRQINQPQHF,TGCGCCAGCAGCTTGGGACCGCGACAGATCAATCAGCCCCAGCATTTT
NA,TRBJ1-6,TRBD1,TRBV19,CASSLGTGKYSPLHF,TGTGCCAGTAGTCTCGGGACAGGGAAATATTCACCCCTCCACTTT
once,TRBJ2-7,NA,TRBV7-9,CASRSSYEQYF,TGTGCCAGCAGGAGTAGCTACGAGCAGTACTTC
NA,TRBJ2-7,NA,TRBV20-1,CSAGGIHEQYF,TGCAGTGCCGGAGGGATCCACGAGCAGTACTTC
once,TRBJ2-5,NA,TRBV6-6,CASRRAGTETQYF,TGTGCCAGCAGGAGGGCCGGAACGGAGACCCAGTACTTC
NA,TRBJ2-7,NA,TRBV27,CASGSGYEQYF,TGTGCCAGCGGGTCGGGCTACGAGCAGTACTTC
NA,TRBJ2-2,NA,TRBV19,CASTLPRPVPGELFF,TGTGCCAGTACCCTCCCTAGGCCGGTCCCCGGGGAGCTGTTTTTT
NA,TRBJ1-1,NA,TRBV19,CASILAGAGTEAFF,TGTGCCAGTATCTTGGCAGGGGCGGGCACTGAAGCTTTCTTT
NA,TRBJ1-2,TRBD1,TRBV5-1,CASSVHEGADGYTF,TGCGCCAGCAGCGTGCACGAGGGGGCGGATGGCTACACCTTC
NA,TRBJ2-5,NA,TRBV28,CASSLSSQTQYF,TGTGCCAGCAGTTTATCCAGTCAGACCCAGTACTTC
NA,TRBJ1-5,NA,TRBV2,CASSEFIQPQHF,TGTGCCAGCAGTGAATTTATACAGCCCCAGCATTTT
NA,TRBJ2-5,NA,TRBV5-4,CASSPGSSGETQYF,TGTGCCAGCAGCCCTGGATCCTCGGGAGAGACCCAGTACTTC
once,TRBJ2-3,NA,TRBV5-4,CASSPQIRVGDTDTQYF,TGTGCCAGCAGCCCACAGATCCGGGTCGGGGACACAGATACGCAGTATTTT
NA,TRBJ2-3,NA,TRBV5-6,CASSWAGARDTQYF,TGTGCCAGCAGCTGGGCGGGGGCTCGAGATACGCAGTATTTT
few,TRBJ1-1,NA,TRBV6-5,CASSNRDRAEAFF,TGTGCCAGTTCTAACAGGGATAGGGCTGAAGCTTTCTTT
few,TRBJ1-2,TRBD1,TRBV10-3,CAIGGVPGQGTYGYTF,TGTGCCATCGGGGGGGTTCCGGGACAGGGGACCTATGGCTACACCTTC
NA,TRBJ2-5,NA,TRBV4-3,CASSQGASRGETQYF,TGCGCCAGCAGCCAAGGAGCTAGCAGGGGAGAGACCCAGTACTTC
NA,TRBJ1-4,NA,TRBV7-9,CACRGGEKLFF,TGTGCCTGTCGGGGTGGAGAAAAACTGTTTTTT
NA,TRBJ1-2,NA,TRBV11-2,CASSLDHIAGNYGYTF,TGTGCCAGCAGCTTAGATCATATAGCGGGGAACTATGGCTACACCTTC
NA,TRBJ1-5,NA,TRBV5-4,CASSLDGDSNQPQHF,TGTGCCAGCAGCTTGGACGGTGATAGCAATCAGCCCCAGCATTTT
NA,TRBJ2-3,TRBD2,TRBV6-4,CASSPSGAPDTQYF,TGTGCCAGCAGCCCGAGCGGGGCCCCAGATACGCAGTATTTT
NA,TRBJ1-5,NA,TRBV27,CASSPYGLLHSRNQPQHF,TGTGCCAGCAGTCCATACGGACTACTACACTCGAGAAATCAGCCCCAGCATTTT
NA,TRBJ1-2,TRBD1,TRBV28,CASSSLKVGTANYGYTF,TGTGCCAGCAGTTCGCTGAAAGTAGGGACAGCCAACTATGGCTACACCTTC
NA,TRBJ1-4,NA,TRBV11-3,CASSPKGATNEKLFF,TGTGCCAGCAGCCCAAAGGGGGCAACTAATGAAAAACTGTTTTTT
NA,TRBJ2-3,TRBD1,TRBV5-4,CASSLPTGAVTDTQYF,TGTGCCAGCAGCTTGCCCACAGGGGCGGTCACAGATACGCAGTATTTT
few,TRBJ2-5,TRBD2,TRBV5-4,CASSISGREGTQYF,TGTGCCAGCAGCATAAGCGGGAGGGAGGGGACCCAGTACTTC